This T cell receptor (beta chain) is from a study of chemoradiotherapy in HPV16-positive cancers. TCRdb keeps only in-frame clones here, not all; method: immunoSEQ multiplex PCR. Of over 4,500 clones in the sample, 77% were seen once. With 3 bases clipped from V and 9 bases from J, the junction kept 8 bases outside the gene matches. CDR1 SNHLY and CDR2 FYNNEI come from the germline V gene. This CDR3 region has 16 residues. Sequencing used tumor tissue, obtained from a patient who underwent chemoradiotherapy. The chain employs TRBV2 and TRBJ1-6; 10 nucleotides match TRBD1. The origin of this receptor is a human donor with HPV-associated anogenital cancer. CDR3 bases: TGTGCCAGCAGTGAGGGGTGGGGACAGGGGAGTTCACCCCTCCACTTT. Protein sequence: CASSEGWGQGSSPLHF.